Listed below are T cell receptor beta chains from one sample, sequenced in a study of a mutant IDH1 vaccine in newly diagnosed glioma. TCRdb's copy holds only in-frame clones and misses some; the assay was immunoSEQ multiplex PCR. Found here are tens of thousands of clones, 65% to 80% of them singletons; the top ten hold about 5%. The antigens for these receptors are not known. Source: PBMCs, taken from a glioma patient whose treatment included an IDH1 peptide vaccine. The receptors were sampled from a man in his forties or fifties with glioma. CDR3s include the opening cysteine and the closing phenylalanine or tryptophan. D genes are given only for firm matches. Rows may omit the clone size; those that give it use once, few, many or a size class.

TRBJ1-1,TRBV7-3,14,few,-,CASSLTSGGGEAFF,TGTGCCAGCAGCTTAACGAGTGGCGGTGGTGAAGCTTTCTTT
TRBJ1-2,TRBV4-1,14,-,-,CASSHEGRNYGYTF,TGCGCCAGCAGCCATGAGGGACGGAACTATGGCTACACCTTC
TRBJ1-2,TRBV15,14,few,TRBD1,CATSGLGGSYGYTF,TGTGCCACCAGCGGTTTAGGGGGCTCCTATGGCTACACCTTC
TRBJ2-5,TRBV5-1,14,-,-,CASRPGQPQETQYF,TGCGCCAGCAGACCAGGACAACCGCAAGAGACCCAGTACTTC
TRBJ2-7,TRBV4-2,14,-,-,CASSQDLRDYEQYF,TGTGCCAGCAGCCAAGATCTCAGGGACTACGAGCAGTACTTC
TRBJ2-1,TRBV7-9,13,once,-,CASSLGHADEQFF,TGTGCCAGCAGCTTGGGGCACGCCGATGAGCAGTTCTTC
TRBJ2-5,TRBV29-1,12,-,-,CSVDASGETQYF,TGCAGCGTGGACGCGTCGGGAGAGACCCAGTACTTC
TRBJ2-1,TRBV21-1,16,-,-,CASSILAGGAYNEQFF,TGTGCCAGCAGCATATTAGCGGGGGGGGCTTACAATGAGCAGTTCTTC
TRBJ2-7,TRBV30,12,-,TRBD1,CAWSGQGDEQYF,TGTGCCTGGAGCGGACAGGGGGACGAGCAGTACTTC
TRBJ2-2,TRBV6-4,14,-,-,CASSRGATTGELFF,TGTGCCAGCAGCCGGGGGGCGACCACCGGGGAGCTGTTTTTT